This T cell receptor beta chain was profiled in a study of identical twins. Study observations and caveats: Out-of-frame beta sequences exhibited a weaker degree of excess twin sharing.

Template switching supplied a universal primer site; unique molecular identifiers were carried on the cDNA. TCRdb fed the 5' RACE reads into MiXCR, producing one record per CDR3 protein. This repertoire shows around 1.7 million distinct CDR3 sequences, 32% found once; its top ten account for about 0.27%. The CDR3 runs to 13 residues. Trimming cost V 5 bases and J 7 bases; bases outside gene matches: 4. This clonotype was detected only a few times. The antigen is not known. This receptor was taken from a newborn girl in good health. The V and J genes are TRBV12-3 or TRBV12-4 and TRBJ1-2; 10 bases are a match to TRBD1. Sequencing was performed on cord blood. CDR3 coding DNA: TGTGCCAGCAGTGCGGGACAGGGGCCTGGCTACACCTTC. The encoded protein is CASSAGQGPGYTF.